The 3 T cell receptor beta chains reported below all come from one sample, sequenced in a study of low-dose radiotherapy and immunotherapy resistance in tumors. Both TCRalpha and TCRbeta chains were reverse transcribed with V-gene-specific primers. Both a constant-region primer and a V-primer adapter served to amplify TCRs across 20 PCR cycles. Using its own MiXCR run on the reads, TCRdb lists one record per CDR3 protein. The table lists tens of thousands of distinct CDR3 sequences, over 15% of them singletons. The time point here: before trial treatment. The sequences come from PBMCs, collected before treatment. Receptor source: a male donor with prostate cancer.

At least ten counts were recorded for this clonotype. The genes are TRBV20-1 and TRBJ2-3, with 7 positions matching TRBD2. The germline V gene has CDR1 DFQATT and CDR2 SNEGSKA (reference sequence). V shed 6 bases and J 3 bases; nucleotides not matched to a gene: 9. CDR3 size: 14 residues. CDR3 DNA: TGCAGTGCACCCGGGACTAAGGGTACAGATACGCAGTATTTT. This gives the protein CSAPGTKGTDTQYF.

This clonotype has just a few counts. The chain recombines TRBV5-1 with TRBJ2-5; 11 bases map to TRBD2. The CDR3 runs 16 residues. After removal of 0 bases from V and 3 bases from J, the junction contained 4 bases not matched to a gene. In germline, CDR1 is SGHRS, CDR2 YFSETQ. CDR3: CASSLASGGPEETQYF. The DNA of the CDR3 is TGCGCCAGCAGCTTGGCTAGCGGGGGGCCAGAAGAGACCCAGTACTTC.

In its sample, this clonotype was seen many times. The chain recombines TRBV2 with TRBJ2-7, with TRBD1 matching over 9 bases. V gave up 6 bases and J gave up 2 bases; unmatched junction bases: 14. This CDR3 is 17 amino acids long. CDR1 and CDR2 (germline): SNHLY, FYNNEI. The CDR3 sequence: CASSPGQGTPKPYEQYF. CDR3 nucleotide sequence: TGTGCCAGCAGCCCGGGACAGGGTACCCCAAAACCCTACGAGCAGTACTTC.